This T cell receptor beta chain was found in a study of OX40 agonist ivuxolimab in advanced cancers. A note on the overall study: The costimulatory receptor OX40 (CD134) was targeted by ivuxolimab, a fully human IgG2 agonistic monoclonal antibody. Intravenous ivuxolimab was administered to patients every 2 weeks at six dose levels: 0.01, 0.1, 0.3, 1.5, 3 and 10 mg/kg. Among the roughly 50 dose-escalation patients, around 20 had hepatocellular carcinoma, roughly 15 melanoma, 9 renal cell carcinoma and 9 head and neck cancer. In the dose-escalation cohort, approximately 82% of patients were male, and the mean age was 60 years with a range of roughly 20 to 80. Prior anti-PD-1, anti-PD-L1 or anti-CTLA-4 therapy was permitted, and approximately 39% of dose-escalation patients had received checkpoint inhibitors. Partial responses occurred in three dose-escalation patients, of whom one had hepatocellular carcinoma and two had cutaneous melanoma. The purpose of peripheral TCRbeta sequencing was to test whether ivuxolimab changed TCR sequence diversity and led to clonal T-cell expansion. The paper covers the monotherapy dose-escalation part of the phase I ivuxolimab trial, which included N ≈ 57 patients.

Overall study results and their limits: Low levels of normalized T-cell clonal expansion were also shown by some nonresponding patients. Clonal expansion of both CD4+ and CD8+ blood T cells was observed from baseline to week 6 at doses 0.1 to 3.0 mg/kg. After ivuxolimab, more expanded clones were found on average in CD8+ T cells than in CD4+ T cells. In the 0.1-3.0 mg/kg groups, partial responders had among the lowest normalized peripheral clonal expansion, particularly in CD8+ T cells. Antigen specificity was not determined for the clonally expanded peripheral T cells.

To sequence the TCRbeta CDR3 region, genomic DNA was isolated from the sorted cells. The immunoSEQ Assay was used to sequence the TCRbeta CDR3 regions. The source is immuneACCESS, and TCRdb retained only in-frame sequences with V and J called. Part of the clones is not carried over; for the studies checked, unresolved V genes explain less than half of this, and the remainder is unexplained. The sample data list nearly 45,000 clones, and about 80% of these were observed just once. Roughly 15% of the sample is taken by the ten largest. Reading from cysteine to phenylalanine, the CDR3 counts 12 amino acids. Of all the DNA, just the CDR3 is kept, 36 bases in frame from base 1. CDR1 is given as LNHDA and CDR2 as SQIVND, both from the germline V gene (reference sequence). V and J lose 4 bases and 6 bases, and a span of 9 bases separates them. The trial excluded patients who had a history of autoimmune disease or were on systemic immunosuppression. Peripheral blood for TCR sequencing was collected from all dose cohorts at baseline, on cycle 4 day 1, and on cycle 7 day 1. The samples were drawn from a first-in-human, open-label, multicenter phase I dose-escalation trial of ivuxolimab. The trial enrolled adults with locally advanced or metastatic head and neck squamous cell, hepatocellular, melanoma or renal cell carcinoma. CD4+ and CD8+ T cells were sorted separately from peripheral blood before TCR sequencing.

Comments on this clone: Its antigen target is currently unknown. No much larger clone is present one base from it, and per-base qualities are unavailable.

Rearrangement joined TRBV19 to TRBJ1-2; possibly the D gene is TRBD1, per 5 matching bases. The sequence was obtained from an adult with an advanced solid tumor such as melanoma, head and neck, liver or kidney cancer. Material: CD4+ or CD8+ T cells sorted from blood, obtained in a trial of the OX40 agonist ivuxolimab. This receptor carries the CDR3 CASSRGSDGYTF. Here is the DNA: TGTGCCAGTAGTAGGGGGAGCGATGGCTACACCTTC.